This entry lists 14 T cell receptor beta chains sequenced from one sample in a study of T-cell memory formation after mild COVID-19 (dated by TCRdb to the early 2020s). Preparation of the library involved 5' RACE. Sequencing instrument: Illumina NovaSeq 6000. The public reads were reprocessed in TCRdb via fastp at Q25 and MiXCR, keeping in-frame beta chains. Rows with a matching CDR3 protein are joined into one entry that keeps the most common DNA and genes. The sample yields approximately 260,000 distinct CDR3 sequences; over 15% were counted once. The top ten clones comprise roughly 3.6% of the sample. Sequenced sample: PBMCs or a T cell subset sorted from them (not recorded which). The receptors were gathered from a man younger than 35 who had mild COVID-19 (a few samples of this study predate the infection). The sample titles of this study are shuffled in the database, so cell type and time point are left out; the donor was told from shared clones.

This clonotype was seen more than once but under ten times. V and J are TRBV20-1 and TRBJ2-5; TRBD2 matches at 9 bases. Germline values: CDR1 DFQATT, CDR2 SNEGSKA (reference sequence). The CDR3 runs 14 residues. V was pared by 3 bases and J by 6 bases, with 8 bases of the junction left unmatched. CDR3: CSARVASGVQTQYF. CDR3 DNA: TGCAGTGCTAGGGTGGCTAGCGGGGTGCAGACCCAGTACTTC.

This clonotype was seen a few times. The chain links TRBV10-3 to TRBJ2-3, with TRBD2 as a possible D gene (6 bases). Germline assignment: CDR1 ENHRY and CDR2 SYGVKD. V dropped 4 bases and J dropped 2 bases, with 13 bases sitting between them. This CDR3 has 15 residues. The DNA of the CDR3 is TGTGCCATCAGTGCGGAGGGAATCGACACAGATACGCAGTATTTT. Its protein product is CAISAEGIDTDTQYF.

This clonotype was counted only a few times. The V and J genes are TRBV7-2 and TRBJ2-7; D might be TRBD1 (6 bases). The CDR3 has 15 residues. The germline CDR1 and CDR2 sequences are SGHTA and FQGNSA. The ends were cut back, 3 bases at V and 2 bases at J, with 14 bases in the middle. CDR3 sequence (DNA): TGTGCCAGCAGCTTCGTGGCGAAGGGGGCCTACGAGCAGTACTTC. This sequence encodes CASSFVAKGAYEQYF. Drawing the rest from reference TRBV7-2 and TRBJ2-7, the complete variable domain is GAGVSQSPSNKVTEKGKDVELRCDPISGHTALYWYRQSLGQGLEFLIYFQGNSAPDKSGLPSDRFSAERTGGSVSTLTIQRTQQEDSAVYLCASSFVAKGAYEQYFGPGTRLTVT.

This clonotype was detected many times. The chain links TRBV28 to TRBJ1-5; perhaps TRBD1 as D (6 bases). Trimming cost V 6 bases and J 0 bases, with 6 bases left between them. The germline V gene encodes CDR1 MDHEN and CDR2 SYDVKM. CDR3 length equals 13 residues. The CDR3 DNA follows: TGTGCCAGCAGACAGGGTAGCAATCAGCCCCAGCATTTT. This gives the protein CASRQGSNQPQHF.

The table lists this clonotype with a few counts. This chain connects TRBV5-5 to TRBJ2-5; 11 nucleotides line up with TRBD1. Germline trimming cut 4 bases from V and 4 bases from J; bases unmatched to any gene: 9. The germline gives CDR1 SGHKS, CDR2 YYEKEE (reference sequence). The CDR3 has 16 residues. The CDR3 is CASSPRTGGKGETQYF. CDR3 nucleotide sequence: TGTGCCAGCAGCCCTAGGACAGGGGGCAAGGGAGAGACCCAGTACTTC.

This clonotype occurred many times. The chain carries TRBV4-2 and TRBJ2-2, with 7 bases lining up with TRBD2. The CDR3 totals 15 residues. With V trimmed by 4 bases and J by 0 bases, 2 bases remained unmatched. Germline lookup yields CDR1 LGHNA and CDR2 YNFKEQ. The CDR3 here is CASSLGGTNTGELFF. The CDR3 region has the DNA TGTGCCAGCAGCCTGGGGGGGACGAACACCGGGGAGCTGTTTTTT.

As for this clonotype: Since a much larger clone is just one base distant, this may be a read error. The chain recombines TRBV7-9 with TRBJ2-7; D possibly matches TRBD1 or TRBD2 (6 bases each). The CDR3 contains 13 residues. Germline V gene lookup returns CDR1 SEHNR and CDR2 FQNEAQ (reference sequence). V lost 4 bases to trimming and J lost 0 bases, with 7 bases between them. CDR3 residues: CASSWGASYEQYF. In DNA, the CDR3 is TGTGCCAGCAGCTGGGGGGCCTCCTACGAGCAGTACTTC.

The chain employs TRBV10-3 and TRBJ1-5; tentative D call: TRBD1 (5 bases). The CDR3 sequence is 13 residues long. Germline CDR1 and CDR2: ENHRY and SYGVKD. CDR3 amino acids: CAHRGDSNQPQHF. The CDR3 bases are TGTGCACATCGGGGGGATAGCAATCAGCCCCAGCATTTT.

The chain has TRBV28 and TRBJ1-1; no reliable D call. The CDR3 consists of 10 residues. Germline V gene sequence: CDR1 MDHEN, CDR2 SYDVKM. Deletions cut 6 bases from V and 10 bases from J, with 9 bases between. The CDR3 spells CASRRRRAFF. In DNA form, the CDR3 reads TGTGCCAGCAGGCGACGGAGAGCTTTCTTT.

V gene TRBV12-3 or TRBV12-4 combines with J gene TRBJ1-1, with D uncertain. The CDR3 contains 12 residues. V dropped 11 bases and J dropped 5 bases, with 15 bases sitting between them. The CDR3 bases are TGTGCCTCCCTGGGTGGCTGGACTGAAGCTTTCTTT. Translation gives CASLGGWTEAFF.

The chain is built from TRBV29-1 and TRBJ2-5; D ambiguous. V was clipped by 3 bases and J by 5 bases, with 10 bases between them. CDR1 SQVTM and CDR2 ANQGSEA come from the germline V gene. The CDR3 has 12 amino acids. In nucleotides, the CDR3 is TGCAGCGTTGACCCGTTTCAGGAGACCCAGTACTTC. This translates into CSVDPFQETQYF.

This clonotype turned up a few times. This rearrangement joins TRBV27 to TRBJ1-5; 9 nucleotides line up with TRBD1. The germline gives CDR1 MNHEY, CDR2 SMNVEV (reference sequence). V shed 2 bases, J shed 7 bases, and the junction held 3 bases outside the gene matches. This CDR3 is 14 amino acids long. The CDR3: CASSLTGGEQPQHF. The DNA of the CDR3 is TGTGCCAGCAGTTTAACAGGGGGCGAGCAGCCCCAGCATTTT.

The gene calls are TRBV11-2 and TRBJ2-3, with TRBD2 as a possible D gene (6 bases). This CDR3 comprises 16 residues. Germline CDR1 reads SGHAT; CDR2 reads FQNNGV. V dropped 1 base and J dropped 4 bases, with 15 bases sitting between them. CDR3 loop: CASSLVGGQFADTQYF. The CDR3 region has the DNA TGTGCCAGCAGCTTAGTAGGAGGGCAGTTTGCAGATACGCAGTATTTT.

There are a few counts of this clonotype. The rearrangement joins TRBV5-1 to TRBJ1-1; D possibly corresponds to TRBD1 (5 bases). This CDR3 region has 15 residues. V lost 0 bases and J 4 bases, leaving 13 bases between the germline ends. CDR1 and CDR2 (germline): SGHRS, YFSETQ. Here the CDR3 DNA reads TGCGCCAGCAGCTTGGCCAAGGGGAGAGGCACTGAAGCTTTCTTT. Its translation is CASSLAKGRGTEAFF.